A selection of T cell receptor beta chains follows, all from one sample in a study of technical replicates of blood from a few donors. The protocol was immunoSEQ multiplex PCR, while the TCRdb copy is restricted to in-frame clones and leaves out a portion. The table shows approximately 52,000 clones, with about 86% occurring only once. Specimen: PBMCs. The receptor set was obtained from a human donor in good health. Some clones in this sample may be carry-over from other donors' samples. Both conserved end residues are part of each CDR3.

>TRBV7-3|15
CASSPTSGGAPEQFF
>TRBV7-3|14
CASSLSPTNNEQFF
>TRBV9|13
CASSTDWNTEAFF
>TRBV5-1|16
CASSSGLAASQETQYF
>TRBV4-1|17
CASSQVDMGLANNEQFF
>TRBV6-5|14
CASSNQGLGTEAFF
>TRBV15|13
CATSRDSSREQYF
>TRBV9|16
CASSTTSGSSTDTQYF
>TRBV9|15
CASSVEDRPYYEQYF
>TRBV13|12
CASSFVGTEAFF
>TRBV6-5|14
CASSRQGMNTEAFF
>TRBV13|12
CASSLGAGGYTF
>TRBV2|12
CASRGTAYEQYF
>TRBV10-3|14
CAISKTGIGTEAFF
>TRBV4-2|16
CASSQGFSDGGGELFF
>TRBV25-1|15
CASRPPRTGVAEAFF
>TRBV18|13
CASSLSLEGWPFF
>TRBV6-5|14
CASSSKGAINGYTF
>TRBV9|15
CASSASRDRNYGYTF
>TRBV29-1|11
CSVEFLETQYF
>TRBV4-1|17
CASSQAERTSGNNEQFF
>TRBV5-6|14
CASTGRGWNSPLHF
>TRBV7-9|13
CASIVDPPSEAFF
>TRBV6-4|17
CASSERGTSGGADEQFF
>TRBV21-1|20
CASSKVADRALYSYNSPLHF
>TRBV9|15
CASSVVPQGASEQYF
>TRBV7-2|15
CASSLVYGAYYEQYF
>TRBV9|13
CASSPSPTDTQYF
>TRBV15|14
CATSRGQGVSEAFF
>TRBV18|14
CASSPTGSGTEAFF
>TRBV19|14
CASSKGPVVHTQYF
>TRBV6-7|16
CASSKTDSRMNTEAFF
>TRBV2|13
CASRRDSGEEQYF
>TRBV4-2|15
CASSQDIDSGNTIYF
>TRBV9|14
CASSPARANYGYTF
>TRBV2|14
CASSERTYNSPLHF
>TRBV4-3|14
CASSQDLAEDTQYF
>TRBV2|14
CASSAQGRGNTIYF